This record concerns one TCR beta chain sequence. Which antigen it targets is not known. Within one base of it there is no much larger clone, and no base qualities were kept. These data belong to a study of post-analysis software for immune sequencing data (dated by TCRdb to between 2015 and 2017). Background on the whole study: Relapsing-remitting, secondary progressive and progressive-relapsing multiple sclerosis were recorded as disease courses, and subtype annotation was lacking for some patients. A subset of samples was prepared in parallel using single-end sample barcoding, then pooled and co-amplified after Illumina adapter ligation. The multiple sclerosis patient repertoires were compared with about a dozen previously published healthy control repertoires from donors aged about 6 to 26 years.

Library preparation was by PCR. The sequencer was an Illumina HiSeq 2500. Unique molecular identifiers were incorporated into TCR beta cDNA libraries to reduce PCR and sequencing biases. Every 1 to 10 million input T cells yielded around 500,000 cDNA molecules, meaning each molecule approximated one T cell. Patient libraries were prepared and sequenced with the same protocol used for the earlier healthy control dataset. Samples belonging to the same batch were prepared together, multiplexed and sequenced on a shared HiSeq lane. The original methods were these. MIGEC was used to process the raw barcoded reads, and molecular identifier groups with only a single read were discarded before consensus assembly and CDR3 extraction. Clonotype tables were post-analysed with VDJtools, and diversity was normalized by down-sampling all datasets to the smallest sample size. To correct batch-related cross-sample contamination, repertoire overlap clustering matched CDR3 amino acid sequences but not nucleotide sequences. TCRdb trimmed public reads at Q25 via fastp, called clones via MiXCR and kept in-frame beta chains. Each CDR3 protein gets just one entry, which takes the most common genes and DNA from the rows behind it. The V and J calls were not made by the authors but by TCRdb's processing. The sample table shows 450,000 to 700,000 distinct CDR3 sequences, and 44% are seen once. Together, the top ten hold over 1.5% of the sample.

To demonstrate the VDJtools post-analysis software, the study profiled TCR beta repertoires from the peripheral blood of about a dozen young patients with multiple sclerosis. The patients with multiple sclerosis were children and adolescents between roughly 6 and 17 years of age. Trimming leaves V shorter by 0 bases and J shorter by 8 bases, with the junction holding 10 bases beyond the gene matches. Reading from cysteine to phenylalanine, the CDR3 counts 15 amino acids. Only the CDR3 DNA stays, 45 bases, in frame from base 1. CDR1 and CDR2 are read off the germline V gene as SGHRS and YFSETQ. Points the paper makes about the study in general: Direct clustering with F measure showed strong co-clustering of samples prepared in the same batch, prompting a batch-effect correction. The multiple sclerosis patient group was slightly younger than the control group. Roughly 5 TRBV segments, including TRBV5-6, TRBV5-1 and TRBV20-1, were significantly more frequent in patients than controls. Significantly lower normalized Chao1 diversity was found in multiple sclerosis patients than in controls, suggesting substantial peripheral T-cell clonal expansion.

This receptor was identified in a girl aged 5 to 17 with multiple sclerosis. The rearrangement joined TRBV5-1 to TRBJ1-2; the junction holds 7 bases that match TRBD1. Sequencing was done on a sample of blood. The bases read TGCGCCAGCAGCTTGGGGCCGGACAGGTCTGAAGGCTACACCTTC. Protein translation: CASSLGPDRSEGYTF.